These 20 T cell receptor beta chains originate from one sample sequenced in a study of CXCR3-negative and CXCR3-positive naive CD8 T cells. Overall study results and limits: TRB CDR3 hydrophobicity was greater in CXCR3-positive naive cells than in CXCR3-negative naive cells.

UMI-labeled TRB cDNA libraries were prepared by 5' RACE. TCRdb re-called the 5' RACE reads; every CDR3 protein appears as one record, without DNA. The sample includes some 53,000 distinct CDR3 sequences. Antigens for these TCRs are unknown. The material sequenced was naive CXCR3+ CD8+ T cells from blood. Specified subset: CD45RO-CCR7+CD27+CD95- naive CD8+ T cells expressing CXCR3 (TNR3+). The receptor set was obtained from a human donor in good health. Some clones in this sample may be carry-over from other donors' samples.

The chain recombines TRBV28 with TRBJ2-7; TCRdb calls TRBD2, which cannot be checked without DNA. The length of the CDR3 is 15 residues. CDR1 and CDR2 (germline): MDHEN, SYDVKM. The CDR3 is CASSNRLAGASEQYF.

The genes are TRBV24-1 and TRBJ2-1; TCRdb gives TRBD1 as the D gene, but with no DNA this cannot be confirmed. CDR3 length: 15 amino acids. Germline V CDR1 and CDR2: KGHDR, SFDVKD. The CDR3 loop is CATSDTTGFANEQFF.

The chain links TRBV6-2 or TRBV6-3 to TRBJ1-1. Germline CDR1 and CDR2: MNHEY and SVGEGT. CDR3 length: 15 residues. This CDR3 is CASSQDFGWNTEAFF.

This chain uses TRBV4-3 with TRBJ1-4; TCRdb proposes TRBD1, but this gene call is untestable without DNA. The CDR3 is made up of 15 amino acids. Germline assignment: CDR1 LGHNA and CDR2 YSLEER. The CDR3: CASSQAGRVNEKLFF.

The gene calls are TRBV7-9 and TRBJ2-5. The CDR3 sequence is 17 residues long. Per germline, CDR1 SEHNR and CDR2 FQNEAQ (reference sequence). The CDR3 loop reads CATSRRDTRTFEETQYF.

The CDR3 here is CASSQPGLAGGTGELFF. The rearrangement joins TRBV3-1 to TRBJ2-2; checking the TCRdb D call of TRBD2 is not possible without DNA. The CDR3 is 17 amino acids. CDR1 is LGHDT and CDR2 is YNNKEL in the germline V gene (reference sequence).

CDR3 protein: CATSRDGWDRGHYEQYF. The chain couples TRBV15 to TRBJ2-7; there is no DNA to check the TCRdb D call of TRBD1. Germline-derived CDR1 and CDR2 are LNHNV and YYDKDF (reference sequence). This CDR3 region has 17 residues.

The rearrangement uses TRBV6-2 or TRBV6-3 and TRBJ2-2; as DNA is missing, the TRBD2 call by TCRdb cannot be tested. The germline V gene has CDR1 MNHEY and CDR2 SVGEGT. This CDR3 contains 15 residues. The CDR3 loop reads CASSLGLAETGELFF.

The V gene is TRBV20-1, the J gene TRBJ2-1; TCRdb gives TRBD2 as the D gene, but with no DNA this cannot be confirmed. The CDR3 loop spans 16 amino acids. CDR1 and CDR2 from the germline V gene are DFQATT and SNEGSKA (reference sequence). CDR3 amino acids: CSAGGQLAGGGDEQFF.

CDR3 loop: CASSLDGYEDTQYF. The chain uses TRBV5-6 and TRBJ2-3. Germline loops: CDR1 SGHDT, CDR2 YYEEEE. The CDR3 length is 14 residues.

This sequence joins TRBV27 and TRBJ2-3; the D call of TRBD1 rests on TCRdb alone, since no DNA is present to check it. The CDR3 spans 14 residues. In germline, CDR1 is MNHEY, CDR2 SMNVEV (reference sequence). Here the CDR3 reads CASTNRGLTDTQYF.

This CDR3 is CASSDPPMNGELFF. The rearrangement joins TRBV2 to TRBJ2-2. Germline loops: CDR1 SNHLY, CDR2 FYNNEI. The CDR3 length is 14 residues.

This chain uses TRBV7-2 with TRBJ2-2. The CDR3 spans 13 residues. The germline CDR1 and CDR2 sequences are SGHTA and FQGNSA. The CDR3 sequence: CASSLVSTGELFF. The variable domain in full, completed from reference TRBV7-2 and TRBJ2-2, reads GAGVSQSPSNKVTEKGKDVELRCDPISGHTALYWYRQSLGQGLEFLIYFQGNSAPDKSGLPSDRFSAERTGGSVSTLTIQRTQQEDSAVYLCASSLVSTGELFFGEGSRLTVL.

This chain links TRBV28 with TRBJ2-7. CDR3 length: 12 amino acids. From germline, CDR1 is MDHEN and CDR2 SYDVKM. Here the CDR3 reads CASRGVSYEQYF.

The chain combines TRBV11-2 with TRBJ2-6; TCRdb picks TRBD1, but there is no DNA to check that call. CDR1 and CDR2 from the germline V gene are SGHAT and FQNNGV. The CDR3 covers 14 residues. CDR3 protein: CASTAGAGANVLTF.

The chain links TRBV5-1 to TRBJ2-7; the TCRdb call, TRBD1, lacks DNA for checking. The germline V gene has CDR1 SGHRS and CDR2 YFSETQ. The CDR3 is 17 residues long. This chain's CDR3 is CASSLASRDRFSYEQYF. Variable domain in full (rest from reference TRBV5-1 and TRBJ2-7): KAGVTQTPRYLIKTRGQQVTLSCSPISGHRSVSWYQQTPGQGLQFLFEYFSETQRNKGNFPGRFSGRQFSNSRSEMNVSTLELGDSALYLCASSLASRDRFSYEQYFGPGTRLTVT.

This chain links TRBV4-3 with TRBJ1-6. Germline lookup yields CDR1 LGHNA and CDR2 YSLEER. The CDR3 totals 18 residues. The CDR3 is CASSQDLSASSYNSPLHF.

The rearrangement uses TRBV14 and TRBJ2-7; TCRdb's assignment of TRBD2 cannot be checked, as there is no DNA. CDR1 is SGHDN, CDR2 FVKESK, per germline. The CDR3 is 17 amino acids. The CDR3 spells CASTPTSGGLLSYEQYF.

The chain's CDR3 is CASSYSYVSSYNEQFF. V gene TRBV6-2 or TRBV6-3 combines with J gene TRBJ2-1. CDR3 size: 16 residues. Germline loops: CDR1 MNHEY, CDR2 SVGEGT.

The chain uses TRBV29-1 and TRBJ1-1. From germline, CDR1 is SQVTM and CDR2 ANQGSEA. CDR3 length: 12 amino acids. The CDR3 loop is CSVEYPNTEAFF.